The entry below gives a single T cell receptor beta chain sequence along with its context. Its specificity is not known. The entry originates in a study of cytomegalovirus exposure and HLA in healthy donors. Study summary: Counted in an early data release were tens of millions of unique TCRs from HLA-typed donors. General study results and limits: When analyzed later, a missense DCLRE1C variant was found to be linked to TCR beta V- and J-gene trimming. About 87% or about 30% of the time was how often most TCR beta V segments were productive, according to an earlier analysis.

V lost 0 bases and J lost 0; bases outside the gene matches: 8. CDR3 length: 18 residues. Germline V gene lookup returns CDR1 LGHNA and CDR2 YNFKEQ. Primers: 60 Vbeta forward and 13 Jbeta reverse. TCRdb keeps only in-frame clones here, not all; method: immunoSEQ multiplex PCR. This table has roughly 120,000 clones, about four fifths appearing once. The TCR originated in a male donor in good health and CMV-seropositive. Sequences were obtained from PBMCs. The J gene is TRBJ2-1, the V gene TRBV4-2; 7 bases map to TRBD2. CDR3 in amino acids: CASSQDQGAGSSYNEQFF. Here the CDR3 DNA reads TGTGCCAGCAGCCAAGATCAAGGAGCGGGAAGCTCCTACAATGAGCAGTTCTTC.